The next 3 T cell receptor beta chains were all read from a single sample in a study of naive and memory T cell subsets. An equimolar mix of two oligonucleotides served as the beta constant-region primer for TRBC1 and TRBC2. MiXCR, applied by TCRdb to the UMI-ligation and nested PCR reads, yields one record per CDR3 protein. Among 32,000 or so distinct CDR3 sequences listed, roughly 15% were seen once. Specimen: effector memory CD4+ T cells from blood. Subset here: effector memory, CD45RA- CD27-. These receptors came from a human donor in good health.

There are many counts of this clonotype. The gene calls are TRBV5-5 and TRBJ1-1; no reliable D call. Trimming removed 4 bases from V and 0 bases from J, with 4 bases in between. Germline loops: CDR1 SGHKS, CDR2 YYEKEE (reference sequence). The CDR3 is 12 amino acids. DNA for the CDR3: TGTGCCAGCAGCCAAATGAACACTGAAGCTTTCTTT. It codes for CASSQMNTEAFF.

This sequence joins TRBV30 and TRBJ1-2; D unresolved. CDR1 GTSNPN and CDR2 SVGIG come from the germline V gene (reference sequence). Trimming removed 2 bases at V and 8 bases at J, with 15 bases between. The CDR3 consists of 13 residues. CDR3 nucleotides: TGTGCCTGGAGTTTGAAGCTCGCTAGGGGCTACACCTTC. Amino acid sequence: CAWSLKLARGYTF. Using reference TRBV30 and TRBJ1-2 for the parts outside the CDR3, the full variable domain is SQTIHQWPATLVQPVGSPLSLECTVEGTSNPNLYWYRQAAGRGLQLLFYSVGIGQISSEVPQNLSASRPQDRQFILSSKKLLLSDSGFYLCAWSLKLARGYTFGSGTRLTVV.

V and J are TRBV10-2 and TRBJ1-1; 7 nucleotides match TRBD1. V shed 3 bases, J shed 8 bases, and the junction held 6 bases outside the gene matches. Germline V gives CDR1 WSHSY, CDR2 SAAADI. The CDR3 sequence is 13 residues long. CDR3 sequence reads: CASSEPMTGEAFF. In DNA, the CDR3 is TGCGCCAGCAGTGAACCCATGACAGGGGAAGCTTTCTTT.